A selection of T cell receptor beta chains follows, all from one sample in a study of Graves' ophthalmopathy and Graves' hyperthyroidism. One entry per CDR3 protein results from TCRdb running MiXCR on the multiplex PCR reads. The data hold about 500,000 distinct CDR3 sequences, with approximately 35% observed a single time. Material: peripheral blood or thyroid tissue (not recorded which). These receptor sequences come from an adult man with Graves' hyperthyroidism. Both conserved end residues are part of each CDR3. The order of the fields is J gene, V gene, clone size, D gene, CDR3 DNA, CDR3 protein. The D gene is left open where the match is weak. Not every row has a clone size; where given, it reads once, few, many or a size class.

J gene: TRBJ1-2
V gene: TRBV29-1
clone size: NA
D gene: TRBD1
CDR3 DNA: TGCAGCGTTGGGTGGGACAGGGTTTGGGACTATGGCTACACCTTC
CDR3 protein: CSVGWDRVWDYGYTF

J gene: TRBJ2-2
V gene: TRBV7-9
clone size: NA
D gene: TRBD2
CDR3 DNA: TGTGCTAGCAGGAGCGGACTAGCGGGTTCCTCAAACGCCGGGGAGCTGTTTTTT
CDR3 protein: CASRSGLAGSSNAGELFF

J gene: TRBJ1-5
V gene: TRBV20-1
clone size: NA
D gene: TRBD1
CDR3 DNA: TGCAGTGCTAGAGATCTGGGACAGGGGTTGAAGACCCAGCATTTT
CDR3 protein: CSARDLGQGLKTQHF

J gene: TRBJ1-2
V gene: TRBV13
clone size: many
D gene: NA
CDR3 DNA: TGTGCCAGCAGCTCGCGACAGGACTATGGCTACACCTTC
CDR3 protein: CASSSRQDYGYTF

J gene: TRBJ2-7
V gene: TRBV11-3
clone size: NA
D gene: NA
CDR3 DNA: TGTGCCAGCAGCCCGATTCGCGGGTTATACGAGCAGTACTTC
CDR3 protein: CASSPIRGLYEQYF

J gene: TRBJ2-1
V gene: TRBV5-1
clone size: NA
D gene: NA
CDR3 DNA: TGCGCCAGCAGCTTCAGCGCTCGGGAGCAGTTCTTC
CDR3 protein: CASSFSAREQFF

J gene: TRBJ2-1
V gene: TRBV7-9
clone size: NA
D gene: NA
CDR3 DNA: TGTGCCAGCAGCGCCTACCAGGAGCAGTTCTTC
CDR3 protein: CASSAYQEQFF

J gene: TRBJ1-6
V gene: TRBV6-5
clone size: many
D gene: NA
CDR3 DNA: TGTGCCAGCAGTTCGGGGGCGCGGGTATCACCCCTCCACTTT
CDR3 protein: CASSSGARVSPLHF

J gene: TRBJ2-7
V gene: TRBV12-3/TRBV12-4
clone size: many
D gene: TRBD2
CDR3 DNA: TGTGCCAGCAGCTTAGCGGGGCTCTCCTACGAGCAGTACTTC
CDR3 protein: CASSLAGLSYEQYF

J gene: TRBJ2-7
V gene: TRBV19
clone size: NA
D gene: TRBD2
CDR3 DNA: TGTGCCAGTAAGCCGGGGACTAGAAACTACGAGCAGTACTTC
CDR3 protein: CASKPGTRNYEQYF